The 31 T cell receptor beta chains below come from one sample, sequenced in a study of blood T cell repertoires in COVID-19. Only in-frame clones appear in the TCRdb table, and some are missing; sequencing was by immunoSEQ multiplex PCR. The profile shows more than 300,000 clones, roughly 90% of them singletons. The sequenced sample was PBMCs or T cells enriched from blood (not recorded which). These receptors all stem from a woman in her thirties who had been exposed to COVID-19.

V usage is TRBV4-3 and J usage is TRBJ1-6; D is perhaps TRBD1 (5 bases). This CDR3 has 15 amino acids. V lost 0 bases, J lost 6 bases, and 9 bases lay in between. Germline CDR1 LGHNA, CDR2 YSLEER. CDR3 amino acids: CASSQDWTSNSPLHF. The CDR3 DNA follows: TGCGCCAGCAGCCAAGATTGGACAAGTAATTCACCCCTCCACTTT.

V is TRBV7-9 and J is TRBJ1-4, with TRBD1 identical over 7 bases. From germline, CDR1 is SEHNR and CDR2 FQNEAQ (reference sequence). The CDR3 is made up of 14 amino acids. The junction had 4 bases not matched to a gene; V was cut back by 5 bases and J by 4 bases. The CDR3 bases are TGTGCCAGCAGCGCCTGGGACAGTAATGAAAAACTGTTTTTT. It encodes CASSAWDSNEKLFF.

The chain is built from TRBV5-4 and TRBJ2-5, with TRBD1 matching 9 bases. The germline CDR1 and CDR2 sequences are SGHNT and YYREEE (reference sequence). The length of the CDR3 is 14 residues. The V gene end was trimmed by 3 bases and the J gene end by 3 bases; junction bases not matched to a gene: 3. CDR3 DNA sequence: TGTGCCAGCAGCTCACAGGGGGCGAAAGAGACCCAGTACTTC. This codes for CASSSQGAKETQYF.

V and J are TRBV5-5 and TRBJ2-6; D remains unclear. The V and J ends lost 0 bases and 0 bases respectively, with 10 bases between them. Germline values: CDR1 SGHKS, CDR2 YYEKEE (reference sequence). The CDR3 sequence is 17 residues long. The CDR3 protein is CASSLGLSSSGANVLTF. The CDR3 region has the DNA TGTGCCAGCAGCTTGGGTCTTTCCTCCTCTGGGGCCAACGTCCTGACTTTC. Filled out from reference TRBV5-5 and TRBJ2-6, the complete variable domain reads DAGVTQSPTHLIKTRGQQVTLRCSPISGHKSVSWYQQVLGQGPQFIFQYYEKEERGRGNFPDRFSARQFPNYSSELNVNALLLGDSALYLCASSLGLSSSGANVLTFGAGSRLTVL.

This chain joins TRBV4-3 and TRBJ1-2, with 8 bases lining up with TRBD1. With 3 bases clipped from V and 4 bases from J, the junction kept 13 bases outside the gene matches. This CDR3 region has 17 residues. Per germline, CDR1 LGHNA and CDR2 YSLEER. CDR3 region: CASSHITGQGMPYGYTF. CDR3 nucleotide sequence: TGCGCCAGCAGCCATATCACCGGACAGGGCATGCCCTATGGCTACACCTTC.

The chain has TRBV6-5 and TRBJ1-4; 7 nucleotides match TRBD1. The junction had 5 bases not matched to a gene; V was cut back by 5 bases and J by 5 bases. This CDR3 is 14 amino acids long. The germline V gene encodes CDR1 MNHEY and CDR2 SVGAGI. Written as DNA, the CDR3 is TGTGCCAGCAGTCCGGGACAGACAAATGAAAAACTGTTTTTT. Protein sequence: CASSPGQTNEKLFF.

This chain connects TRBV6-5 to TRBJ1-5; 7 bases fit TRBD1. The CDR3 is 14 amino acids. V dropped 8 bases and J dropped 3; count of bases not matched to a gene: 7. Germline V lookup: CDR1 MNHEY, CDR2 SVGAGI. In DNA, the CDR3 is TGTGCCAGCGACAGGGCCCTATTCAATCAGCCCCAGCATTTT. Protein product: CASDRALFNQPQHF.

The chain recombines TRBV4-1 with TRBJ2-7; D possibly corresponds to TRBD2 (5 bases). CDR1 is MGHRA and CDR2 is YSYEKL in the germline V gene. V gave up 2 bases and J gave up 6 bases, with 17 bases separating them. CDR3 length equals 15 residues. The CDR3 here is CASSQLPGIVSEQYF. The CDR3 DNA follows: TGCGCCAGCAGCCAACTGCCGGGGATCGTGAGCGAGCAGTACTTC.

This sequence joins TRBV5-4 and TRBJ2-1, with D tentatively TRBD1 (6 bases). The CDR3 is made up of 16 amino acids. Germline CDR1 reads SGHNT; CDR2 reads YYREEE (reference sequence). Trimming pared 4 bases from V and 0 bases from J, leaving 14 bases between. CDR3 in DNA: TGTGCCAGCAGCAGGACAGCTACCTTCTCCTACAATGAGCAGTTCTTC. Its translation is CASSRTATFSYNEQFF.

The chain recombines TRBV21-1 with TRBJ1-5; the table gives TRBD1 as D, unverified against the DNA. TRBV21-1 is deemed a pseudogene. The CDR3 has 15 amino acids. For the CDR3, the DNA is TGTGCCAGCAGCAAAGCGGCAGGCCAGAATCAGCCCCAGCATTTT. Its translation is CASSKAAGQNQPQHF.

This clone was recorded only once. The CDR3 sequence: CASSLWTGGIQPQHF. The CDR3 DNA follows: TGTGCCAGCAGCCTTTGGACAGGGGGCATTCAGCCCCAGCATTTT. This chain joins TRBV4-2 and TRBJ1-5; 11 nucleotides agree with TRBD1. Unmatched junction bases numbered 5, after V lost 4 bases and J lost 6 bases. The CDR3 length is 15 residues. From germline, CDR1 is LGHNA and CDR2 YNFKEQ.

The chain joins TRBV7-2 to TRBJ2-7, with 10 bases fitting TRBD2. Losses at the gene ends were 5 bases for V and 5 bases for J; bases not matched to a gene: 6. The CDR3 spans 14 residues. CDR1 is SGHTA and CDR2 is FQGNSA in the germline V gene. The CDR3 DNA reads TGTGCCAGCAGCATTACTAGCGGGGCCCACGAGCAGTACTTC. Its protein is CASSITSGAHEQYF.

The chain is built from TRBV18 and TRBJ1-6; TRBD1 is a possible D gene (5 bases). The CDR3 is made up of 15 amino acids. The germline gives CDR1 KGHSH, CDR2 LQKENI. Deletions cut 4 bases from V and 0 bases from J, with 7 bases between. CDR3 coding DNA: TGTGCCAGCTCACACGACAGCTCCTATAATTCACCCCTCCACTTT. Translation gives CASSHDSSYNSPLHF. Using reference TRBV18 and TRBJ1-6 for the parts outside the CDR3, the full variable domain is NAGVMQNPRHLVRRRGQEARLRCSPMKGHSHVYWYRQLPEEGLKFMVYLQKENIIDESGMPKERFSAEFPKEGPSILRIQQVVRGDSAAYFCASSHDSSYNSPLHFGNGTRLTVT.

CDR3 amino acids: CASSSLTGSGLEQYF. The CDR3 bases are TGTGCCAGCAGTTCCTTGACAGGGTCGGGGCTCGAGCAGTACTTC. The rearrangement links TRBV6-5 to TRBJ2-7; TRBD1 matches at 7 bases. Germline assignment: CDR1 MNHEY and CDR2 SVGAGI. CDR3 size: 15 residues. Trimming took 4 bases from V and 6 from J; bases not matched to a gene: 12.

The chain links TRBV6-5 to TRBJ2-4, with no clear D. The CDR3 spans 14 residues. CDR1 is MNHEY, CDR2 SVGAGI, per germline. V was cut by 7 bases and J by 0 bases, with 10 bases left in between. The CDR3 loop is CASTSRVAKNIQYF. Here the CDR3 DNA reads TGTGCCAGCACCTCTCGGGTAGCCAAAAACATTCAGTACTTC.

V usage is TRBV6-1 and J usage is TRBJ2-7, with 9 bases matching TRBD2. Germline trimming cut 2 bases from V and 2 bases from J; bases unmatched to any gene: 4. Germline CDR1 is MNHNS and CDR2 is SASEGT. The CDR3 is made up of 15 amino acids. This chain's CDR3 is CASSEKVAGAYEQYF. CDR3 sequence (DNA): TGTGCCAGCAGTGAAAAGGTAGCGGGGGCCTACGAGCAGTACTTC.

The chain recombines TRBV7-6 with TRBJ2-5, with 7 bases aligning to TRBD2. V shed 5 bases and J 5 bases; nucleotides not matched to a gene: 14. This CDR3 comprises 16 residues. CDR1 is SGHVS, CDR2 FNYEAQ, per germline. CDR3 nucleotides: TGTGCCAGCAGCACCGGGAGGTTGGTTCGGGCGGAGACCCAGTACTTC. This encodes CASSTGRLVRAETQYF.

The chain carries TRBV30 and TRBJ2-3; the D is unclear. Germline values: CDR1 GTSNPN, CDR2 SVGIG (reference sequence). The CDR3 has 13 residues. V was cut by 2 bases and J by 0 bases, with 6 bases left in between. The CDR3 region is CAWSPTSTDTQYF. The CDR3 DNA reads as TGTGCCTGGAGTCCCACTAGCACAGATACGCAGTATTTT.

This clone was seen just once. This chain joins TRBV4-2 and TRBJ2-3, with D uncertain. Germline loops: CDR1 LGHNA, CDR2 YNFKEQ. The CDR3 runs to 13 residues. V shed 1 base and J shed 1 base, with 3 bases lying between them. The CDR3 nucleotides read TGTGCCAGCAGCCAAGCTCGCACAGATACGCAGTATTTT. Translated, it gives CASSQARTDTQYF.

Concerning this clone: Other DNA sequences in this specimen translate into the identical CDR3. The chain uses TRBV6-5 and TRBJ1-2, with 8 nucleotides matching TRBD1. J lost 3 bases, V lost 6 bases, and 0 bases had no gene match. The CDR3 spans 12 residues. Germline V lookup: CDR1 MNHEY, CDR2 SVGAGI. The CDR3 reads CASRTGDYGYTF. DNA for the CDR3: TGTGCCAGCAGGACAGGGGACTATGGCTACACCTTC.

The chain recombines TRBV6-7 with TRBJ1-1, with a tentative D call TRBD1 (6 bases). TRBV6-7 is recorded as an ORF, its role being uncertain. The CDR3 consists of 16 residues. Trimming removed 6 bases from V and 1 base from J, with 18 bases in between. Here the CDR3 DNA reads TGTGCCAGCAGCCAACCCTCTCTGGGACAGAACACTGAAGCTTTCTTT. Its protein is CASSQPSLGQNTEAFF.

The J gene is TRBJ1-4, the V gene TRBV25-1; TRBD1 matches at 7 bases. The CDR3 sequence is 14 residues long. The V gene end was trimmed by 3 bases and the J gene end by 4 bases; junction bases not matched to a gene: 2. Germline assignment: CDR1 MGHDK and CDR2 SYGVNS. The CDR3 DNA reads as TGTGCCAGCAGTGACCGACAGGGTAATGAAAAACTGTTTTTT. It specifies CASSDRQGNEKLFF. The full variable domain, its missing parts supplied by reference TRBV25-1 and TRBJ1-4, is EADIYQTPRYLVIGTGKKITLECSQTMGHDKMYWYQQDPGMELHLIHYSYGVNSTEKGDLSSESTVSRIRTEHFPLTLESARPSHTSQYLCASSDRQGNEKLFFGSGTQLSVL.

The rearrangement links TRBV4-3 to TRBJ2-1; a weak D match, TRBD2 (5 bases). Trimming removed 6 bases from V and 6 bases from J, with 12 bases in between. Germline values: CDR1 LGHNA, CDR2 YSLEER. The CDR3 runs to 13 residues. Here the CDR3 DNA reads TGCGCCAGCAGTCTGGTCGGGGTCAATGAGCAGTTCTTC. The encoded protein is CASSLVGVNEQFF.

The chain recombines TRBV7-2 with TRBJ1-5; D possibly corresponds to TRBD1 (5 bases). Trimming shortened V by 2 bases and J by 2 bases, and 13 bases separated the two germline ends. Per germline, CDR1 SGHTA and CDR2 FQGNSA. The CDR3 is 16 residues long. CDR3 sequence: CASSLRAGMGNQPQHF. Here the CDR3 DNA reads TGTGCCAGCAGCTTAAGGGCAGGGATGGGCAATCAGCCCCAGCATTTT.

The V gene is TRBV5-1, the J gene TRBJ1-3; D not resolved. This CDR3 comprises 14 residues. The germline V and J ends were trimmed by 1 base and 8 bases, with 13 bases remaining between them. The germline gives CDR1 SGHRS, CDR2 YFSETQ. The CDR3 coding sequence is TGCGCCAGCAGCTTGAATCGCCCGGAGGACACCATATATTTT. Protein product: CASSLNRPEDTIYF.

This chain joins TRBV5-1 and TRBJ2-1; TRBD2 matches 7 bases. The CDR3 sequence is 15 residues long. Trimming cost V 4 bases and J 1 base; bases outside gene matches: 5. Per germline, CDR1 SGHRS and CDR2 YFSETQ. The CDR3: CASSLGEGSYNEQFF. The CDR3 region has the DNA TGCGCCAGCAGCCTGGGGGAGGGTTCCTACAATGAGCAGTTCTTC.

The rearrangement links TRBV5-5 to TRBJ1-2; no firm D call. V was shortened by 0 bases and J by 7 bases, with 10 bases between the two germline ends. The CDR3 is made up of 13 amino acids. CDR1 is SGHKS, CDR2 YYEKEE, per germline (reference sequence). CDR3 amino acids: CASSLAGYSGYTF. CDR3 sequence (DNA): TGTGCCAGCAGCTTGGCCGGGTACTCTGGCTACACCTTC.

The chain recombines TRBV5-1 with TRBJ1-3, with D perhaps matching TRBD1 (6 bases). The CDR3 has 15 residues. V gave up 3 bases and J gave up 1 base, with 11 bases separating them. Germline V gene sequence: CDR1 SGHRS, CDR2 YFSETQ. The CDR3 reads CASSSQTGSGNTIYF. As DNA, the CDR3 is TGCGCCAGCAGCTCCCAAACAGGGTCTGGAAACACCATATATTTT. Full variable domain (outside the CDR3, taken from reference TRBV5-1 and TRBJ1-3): KAGVTQTPRYLIKTRGQQVTLSCSPISGHRSVSWYQQTPGQGLQFLFEYFSETQRNKGNFPGRFSGRQFSNSRSEMNVSTLELGDSALYLCASSSQTGSGNTIYFGEGSWLTVV.

CDR3 residues: CASSLDAGYEQYF. DNA for the CDR3: TGTGCCAGCAGCTTAGATGCAGGTTACGAGCAGTACTTC. This chain links TRBV11-2 with TRBJ2-7, with unresolved D. CDR1 is SGHAT, CDR2 FQNNGV, per germline. CDR3 size: 13 residues. V lost 0 bases and J 4 bases, leaving 7 bases between the germline ends.

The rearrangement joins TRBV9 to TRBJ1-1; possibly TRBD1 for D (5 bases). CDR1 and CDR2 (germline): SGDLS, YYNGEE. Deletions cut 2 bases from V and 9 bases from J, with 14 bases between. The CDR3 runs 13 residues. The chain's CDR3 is CASSVGGGTQAFF. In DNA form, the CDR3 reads TGTGCCAGCAGCGTGGGGGGGGGTACCCAAGCTTTCTTT.

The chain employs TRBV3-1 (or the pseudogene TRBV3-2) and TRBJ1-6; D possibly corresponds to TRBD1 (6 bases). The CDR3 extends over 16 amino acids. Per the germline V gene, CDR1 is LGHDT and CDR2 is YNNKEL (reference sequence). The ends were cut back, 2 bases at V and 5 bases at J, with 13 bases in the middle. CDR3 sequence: CASSQTGTIDNSPLHF. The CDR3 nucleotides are TGTGCCAGCAGCCAAACAGGGACGATAGATAATTCACCCCTCCACTTT.